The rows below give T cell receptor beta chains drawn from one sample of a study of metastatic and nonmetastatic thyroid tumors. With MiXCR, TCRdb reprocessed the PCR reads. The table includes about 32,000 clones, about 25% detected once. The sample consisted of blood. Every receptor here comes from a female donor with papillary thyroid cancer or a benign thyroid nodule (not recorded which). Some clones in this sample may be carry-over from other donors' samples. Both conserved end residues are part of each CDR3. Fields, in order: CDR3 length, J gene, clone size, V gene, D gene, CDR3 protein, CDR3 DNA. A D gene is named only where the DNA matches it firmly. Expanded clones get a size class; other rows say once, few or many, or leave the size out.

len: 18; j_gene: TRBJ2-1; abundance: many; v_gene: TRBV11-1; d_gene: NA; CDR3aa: CASSLDSLGRLSYNEQFF; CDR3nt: TGTGCCAGCAGCTTAGATAGTTTAGGCAGACTATCCTACAATGAGCAGTTCTTC
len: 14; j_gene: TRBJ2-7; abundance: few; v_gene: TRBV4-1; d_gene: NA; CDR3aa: CVSILEGSSYEQYF; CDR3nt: TGCGTCAGCATCCTAGAGGGCAGCTCCTACGAGCAGTACTTC
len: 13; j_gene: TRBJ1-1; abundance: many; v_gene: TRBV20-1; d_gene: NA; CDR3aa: CSARKGSTTEAFF; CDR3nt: TGCAGTGCTAGGAAGGGGTCGACCACTGAAGCTTTCTTT
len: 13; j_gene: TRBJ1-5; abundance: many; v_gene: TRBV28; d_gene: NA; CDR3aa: CASSTGAGQPQHF; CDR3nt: TGTGCCAGCAGCACCGGGGCGGGTCAGCCCCAGCATTTT
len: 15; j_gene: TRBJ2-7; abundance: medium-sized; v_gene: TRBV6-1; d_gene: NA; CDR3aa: CAVSPSGTISYEQYF; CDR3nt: TGTGCCGTAAGCCCTTCCGGGACGATCTCCTACGAGCAGTACTTC
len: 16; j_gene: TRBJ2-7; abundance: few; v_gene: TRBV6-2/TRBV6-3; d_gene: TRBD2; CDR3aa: CASRTSGRAGLYEQYF; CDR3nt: TGTGCCAGCAGAACTAGCGGGAGGGCCGGGCTCTACGAGCAGTACTTC
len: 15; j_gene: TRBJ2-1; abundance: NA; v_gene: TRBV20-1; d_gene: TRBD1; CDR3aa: CSAVKMDRVRNEQFF; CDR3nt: TGCAGTGCTGTAAAGATGGACAGGGTCAGAAATGAGCAGTTCTTC
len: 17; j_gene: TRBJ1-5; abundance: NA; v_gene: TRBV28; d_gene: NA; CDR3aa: CASILEHGVFRNQPQHF; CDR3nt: TGTGCCAGCATTTTAGAACACGGGGTTTTTCGCAATCAGCCCCAGCATTTT
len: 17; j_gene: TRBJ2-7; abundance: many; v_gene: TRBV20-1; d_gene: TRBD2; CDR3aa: CSALAGRLSGRAAEQYF; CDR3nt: TGCAGTGCTTTGGCGGGCAGACTTAGCGGGAGGGCCGCAGAGCAGTACTTC
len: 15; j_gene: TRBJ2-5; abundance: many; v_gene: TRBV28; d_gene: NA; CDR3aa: CASIVSGGIEETQYF; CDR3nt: TGTGCCAGCATAGTATCGGGCGGGATTGAGGAGACCCAGTACTTC
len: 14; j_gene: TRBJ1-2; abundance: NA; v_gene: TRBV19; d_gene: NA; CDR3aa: CASSIDGGEYGYAF; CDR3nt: TGTGCCAGTAGTATCGACGGGGGCGAATATGGCTACGCCTTC
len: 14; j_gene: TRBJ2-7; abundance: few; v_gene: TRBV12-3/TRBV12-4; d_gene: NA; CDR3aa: CASSLARGTYEQYF; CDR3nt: TGTGCCAGCAGTTTGGCGAGGGGGACCTACGAGCAGTACTTC
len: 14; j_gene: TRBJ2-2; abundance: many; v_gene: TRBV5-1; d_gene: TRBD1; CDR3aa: CASNADRGKGELFF; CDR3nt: TGCGCCAGCAACGCGGACAGGGGCAAGGGGGAGCTGTTTTTT
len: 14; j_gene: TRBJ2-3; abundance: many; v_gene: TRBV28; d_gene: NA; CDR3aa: CASSRDSNPGTQYF; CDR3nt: TGTGCCAGCAGCCGGGACTCCAACCCCGGTACGCAGTATTTT
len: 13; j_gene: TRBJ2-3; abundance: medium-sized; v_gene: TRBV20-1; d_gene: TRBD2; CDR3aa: CSALGRGADTQYF; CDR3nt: TGCAGTGCGTTGGGCCGGGGGGCAGATACGCAGTATTTT
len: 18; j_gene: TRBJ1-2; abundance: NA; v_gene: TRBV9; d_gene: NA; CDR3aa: CASSVGPGGSGWNYGYTF; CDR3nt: TGTGCCAGCAGCGTAGGTCCGGGAGGGTCAGGGTGGAACTATGGCTACACCTTC
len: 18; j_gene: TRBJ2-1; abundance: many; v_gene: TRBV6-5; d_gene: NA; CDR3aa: CASSYFGWGRRSYNEQFF; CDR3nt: TGTGCCAGCAGTTACTTTGGGTGGGGCCGCCGCTCCTACAATGAGCAGTTCTTC
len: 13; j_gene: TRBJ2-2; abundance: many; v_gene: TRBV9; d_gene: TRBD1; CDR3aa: CASGQAGTGELFF; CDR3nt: TGTGCCAGCGGACAGGCTGGCACCGGGGAGCTGTTTTTT
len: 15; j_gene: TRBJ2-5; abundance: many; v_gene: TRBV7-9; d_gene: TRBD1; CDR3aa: CASSAQGDRGETQYF; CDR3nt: TGTGCCAGCAGCGCCCAAGGCGACAGGGGGGAGACCCAGTACTTC
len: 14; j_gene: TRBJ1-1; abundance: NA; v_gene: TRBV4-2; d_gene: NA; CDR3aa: CASSLREWGTEAFF; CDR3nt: TGTGCCAGCAGCCTCAGGGAGTGGGGCACTGAAGCTTTCTTT
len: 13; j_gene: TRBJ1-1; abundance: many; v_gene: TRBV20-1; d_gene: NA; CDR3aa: CSAREDFYTEAFF; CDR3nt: TGCAGTGCTAGAGAAGACTTCTACACTGAAGCTTTCTTT
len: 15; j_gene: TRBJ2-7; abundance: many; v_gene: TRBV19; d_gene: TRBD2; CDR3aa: CASSVDPGLANEQYF; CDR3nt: TGTGCCAGTAGTGTCGACCCGGGACTAGCGAACGAGCAGTACTTC
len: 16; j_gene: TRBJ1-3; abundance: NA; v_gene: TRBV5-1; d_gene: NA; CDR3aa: CASSLEAGVSGNTIYF; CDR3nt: TGCGCCAGCAGCTTGGAGGCAGGGGTCTCTGGAAACACCATATATTTT
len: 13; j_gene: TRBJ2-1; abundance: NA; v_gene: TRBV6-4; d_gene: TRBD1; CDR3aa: CASIDRAYNDQFF; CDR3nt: TGTGCCAGCATTGACAGGGCCTACAATGATCAGTTCTTC
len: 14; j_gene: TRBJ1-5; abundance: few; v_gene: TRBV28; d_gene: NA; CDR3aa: CAIMRTGGNQPQHF; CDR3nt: TGTGCCATCATGCGGACGGGAGGGAATCAGCCCCAGCATTTT
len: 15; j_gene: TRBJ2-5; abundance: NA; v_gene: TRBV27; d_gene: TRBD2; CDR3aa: CASAGGLLPGDTQYF; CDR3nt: TGTGCCAGCGCGGGGGGACTCCTACCCGGGGATACCCAGTACTTC
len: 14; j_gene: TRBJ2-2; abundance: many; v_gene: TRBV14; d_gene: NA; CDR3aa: CASSKLAGTGELFF; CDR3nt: TGTGCCAGCTCAAAACTAGCAGGGACCGGGGAGCTGTTTTTT
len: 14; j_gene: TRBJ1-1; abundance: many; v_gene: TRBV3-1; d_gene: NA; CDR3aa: CASSQVAGTTEAFF; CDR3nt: TGTGCCAGCAGCCAAGTCGCAGGGACCACTGAAGCTTTCTTT
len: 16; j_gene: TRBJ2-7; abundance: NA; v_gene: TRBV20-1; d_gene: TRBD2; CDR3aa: CRARDMTSGGTYAQYF; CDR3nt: TGCCGTGCTAGAGATATGACTAGCGGCGGAACCTACGCGCAGTACTTC
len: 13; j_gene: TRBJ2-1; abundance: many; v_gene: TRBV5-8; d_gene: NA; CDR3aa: CASTDGAYNEQFF; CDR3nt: TGTGCCAGCACCGACGGGGCTTACAATGAGCAGTTCTTC
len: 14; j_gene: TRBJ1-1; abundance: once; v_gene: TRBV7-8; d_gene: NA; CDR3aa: CASSSSTGKTEAFF; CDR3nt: TGTGCCAGCAGCTCTTCAACAGGGAAAACTGAAGCTTTCTTT
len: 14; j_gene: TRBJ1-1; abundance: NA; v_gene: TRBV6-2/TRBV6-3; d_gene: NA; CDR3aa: CASSYTQGFPEAFF; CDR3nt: TGTGCCAGCAGTTACACTCAGGGGTTTCCGGAAGCTTTCTTT
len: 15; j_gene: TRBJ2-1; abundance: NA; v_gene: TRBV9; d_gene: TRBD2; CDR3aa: CASSVLGGRWNEQFF; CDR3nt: TGTGCCAGCAGCGTTTTGGGGGGGAGGTGGAATGAGCAGTTCTTC
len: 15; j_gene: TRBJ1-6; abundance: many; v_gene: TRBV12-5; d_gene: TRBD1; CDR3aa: CASGTGQGGNSPLHF; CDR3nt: TGTGCTAGTGGTACCGGACAGGGTGGTAATTCACCCCTCCACTTT
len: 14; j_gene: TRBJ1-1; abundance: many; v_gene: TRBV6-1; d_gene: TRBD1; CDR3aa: CASNTQGIDTEAFF; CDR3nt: TGTGCCAGCAACACACAGGGGATCGACACTGAAGCTTTCTTT
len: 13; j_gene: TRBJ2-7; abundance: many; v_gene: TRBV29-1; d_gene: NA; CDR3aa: CSVEKGDSYEQYF; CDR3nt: TGCAGCGTTGAGAAGGGGGACTCCTACGAGCAGTACTTC
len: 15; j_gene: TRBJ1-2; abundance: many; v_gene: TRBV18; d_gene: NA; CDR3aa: CASSPEEGILEGYTF; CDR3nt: TGTGCCAGCTCACCGGAAGAGGGTATTTTAGAAGGCTACACCTTC
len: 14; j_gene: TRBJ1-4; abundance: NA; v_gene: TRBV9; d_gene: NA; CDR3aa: CASSLAGTNEKLFF; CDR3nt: TGTGCCAGCTCTTTGGCAGGAACTAATGAAAAACTGTTTTTT
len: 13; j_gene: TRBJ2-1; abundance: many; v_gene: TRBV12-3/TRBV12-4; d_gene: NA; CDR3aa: CASSESEAGEQFF; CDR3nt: TGTGCCAGCAGCGAGAGTGAGGCAGGTGAGCAGTTCTTC
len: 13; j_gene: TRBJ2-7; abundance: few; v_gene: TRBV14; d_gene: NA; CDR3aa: CASSQDLYLGQYF; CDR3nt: TGTGCCAGCAGCCAAGATTTATACTTGGGGCAGTACTTC
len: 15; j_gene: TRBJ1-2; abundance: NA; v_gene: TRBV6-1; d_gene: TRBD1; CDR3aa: CASRTYRGSNYGYTF; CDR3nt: TGTGCCAGCAGGACCTACAGGGGGTCCAACTATGGCTACACCTTC